Reported below is one T cell receptor beta chain. Its antigen is as yet unknown. This sample was taken from a study of cytomegalovirus exposure and HLA in healthy donors. 60 Vbeta and 13 Jbeta primers were used in PCR. The assay was immunoSEQ multiplex PCR, and TCRdb's table has in-frame clones only and misses some. The data show over 95,000 clones, over 70% seen once. Study-level results: A later analysis linked a missense variant in DCLRE1C to the trimming of TCR beta V and J genes.

Germline V gene data show CDR1 as LNHDA and CDR2 as SQIVND (reference sequence). This CDR3 comprises 14 residues. The ends were cut back, 3 bases at V and 2 bases at J, with 8 bases in the middle. Sequenced input: PBMCs. This chain uses TRBV19 with TRBJ1-3, with no clear D. This TCR derives from a woman aged 40-49 years in good health and CMV-seropositive. The CDR3 nucleotides are TGTGCCAGTAGTATGGGTACAGCTGGAAACACCATATATTTT. Residues: CASSMGTAGNTIYF.